These T cell receptor beta chains were read from a single sample in a study of blood T cell repertoires in COVID-19. Measured with immunoSEQ multiplex PCR; TCRdb has only the in-frame clones, and not every one. The sample shows some 80,000 clones, around 85% of them seen only once. The sequencing sample was made of peripheral blood. These TCRs come from a woman aged 80 or over with active or convalescent COVID-19. The CDR3 runs from the conserved cysteine through the conserved F or W. A D gene is named only where the DNA matches it firmly. The size entry is marked missing in some rows and otherwise reads once, few, many or a size class.

>TRBV7-2|TRBD2|.|TRBJ2-5
TGTGCCAGCAGCTTAGGCGGGGGGATCCGAGAGACCCAGTACTTC
CASSLGGGIRETQYF
>TRBV6-5|TRBD1|.|TRBJ2-7
TGTGCCAGCAGTTCCCCTGGACAGGGGACCTACGAGCAGTACTTC
CASSSPGQGTYEQYF
>TRBV5-1|TRBD2|.|TRBJ2-5
TGCGCCAGCAGCTCCGGGAGGACTAGCGGGGAGATCCAAGAGACCCAGTACTTC
CASSSGRTSGEIQETQYF
>TRBV11-2|.|.|TRBJ1-6
TGTGCCAGCAGCTTATACGTCGGGGACTTGGGCTCACCCCTCCACTTT
CASSLYVGDLGSPLHF
>TRBV7-9|TRBD1|.|TRBJ1-6
TGTGCCAGCAGCGGGACAGGGGGCCATTATAATTCACCCCTCCACTTT
CASSGTGGHYNSPLHF
>TRBV19|.|.|TRBJ2-2
TGTGCCTCGGACCGGGGTTGGAACACCGGGGAGCTGTTTTTT
CASDRGWNTGELFF
>TRBV6-2/TRBV6-3|TRBD1|.|TRBJ2-1
TGTGCCAGCAGTTACTCCCGGGACAGGCGGGATGAGCAGTTCTTC
CASSYSRDRRDEQFF
>TRBV7-8|.|.|TRBJ1-1
TGTGCCAGCAGCTTAGTGGGCAGAGACACTGAAGCTTTCTTT
CASSLVGRDTEAFF
>TRBV12-3/TRBV12-4|TRBD1|.|TRBJ2-7
TGTGCCAGCAGGTGGGACAGCCACGAGCAGTACTTC
CASRWDSHEQYF
>TRBV7-6|.|.|TRBJ2-1
TGTGCCAGCAGCTCTAGCTGGTATGAGCAGTTCTTC
CASSSSWYEQFF
>TRBV10-3|.|.|TRBJ1-6
TGTGCCATCAGTGAGGGTAGGGGGAATTCACCCCTCCACTTT
CAISEGRGNSPLHF
>TRBV6-5|TRBD1|.|TRBJ2-3
TGTGCCAGCAGTTCCTACGACAGGGCCACCACAGATACGCAGTATTTT
CASSSYDRATTDTQYF
>TRBV6-5|TRBD2|.|TRBJ2-1
TGTGCCAGCAGGGGGACTAGCGGGATCTACAATGAGCAGTTCTTC
CASRGTSGIYNEQFF
>TRBV7-2|.|.|TRBJ2-3
TGTGCCAGCAGCTCATCCCGGCCAGGGGGCACAGATACGCAGTATTTT
CASSSSRPGGTDTQYF
>TRBV28|.|.|TRBJ2-1
TGTGCCAGCAGTTTATATTCAGGGATGGGTGAGCAGTTCTTC
CASSLYSGMGEQFF
>TRBV20-1|TRBD1|few|TRBJ1-2
TGCAGTGCTAGTAACAGGGGACCGTATGGCTACACCTTC
CSASNRGPYGYTF
>TRBV28|.|.|TRBJ2-1
TGTGCCAGCAGTCTTTACAGGTACAATGAGCAGTTCTTC
CASSLYRYNEQFF
>TRBV19|TRBD1|once|TRBJ1-2
TGTGCCAGTTCGGACAGGGCGGGCTATGGCTACACCTTC
CASSDRAGYGYTF
>TRBV29-1|.|.|TRBJ1-1
TGCAGCGGAGCCCCTTCGAACACTGAAGCTTTCTTT
CSGAPSNTEAFF
>TRBV4-3|TRBD1|.|TRBJ1-2
TGCGCCAGCAGCCATGTAACAGGGGAGGCTAACTATGGCTACACCTTC
CASSHVTGEANYGYTF
>TRBV7-2|TRBD2|.|TRBJ2-7
TGTGCCAGCGCGAGGTACGGGACTAGCGGTTACGAGCAGTACTTC
CASARYGTSGYEQYF
>TRBV28|TRBD2|.|TRBJ2-1
TGTGCCAGCAGCCCCCCGGTAACGGGAGGGCTTTCTGAGCAGTTCTTC
CASSPPVTGGLSEQFF
>TRBV7-8|.|.|TRBJ2-7
TGTGCCAGCAGCTTACCGGTGGGGCTCTCCTACGAGCAGTACTTC
CASSLPVGLSYEQYF
>TRBV6-5|TRBD1|.|TRBJ1-5
TGTGCCAGCAGCCATGACAGGGCGAGGAATCAGCCCCAGCATTTT
CASSHDRARNQPQHF
>TRBV6-2/TRBV6-3|.|.|TRBJ2-3
TGTGCCAGCAGTTCCCGAGGGATGGGGGCGGCAAGCACAGATACGCAGTATTTT
CASSSRGMGAASTDTQYF
>TRBV7-9|TRBD1|.|TRBJ2-7
TGTGCCAGCAGCTTTGGGACAGGGAAGCCATCGGGCGAGCAGTACTTC
CASSFGTGKPSGEQYF
>TRBV11-1|.|.|TRBJ1-2
TGTGCCAGCAGCGCCCGACTTGGCTATGGCTACACCTTC
CASSARLGYGYTF
>TRBV28|.|.|TRBJ1-1
TGTGCCAGCAGCTTCAGGGGACGGGGAACTGAAGCTTTCTTT
CASSFRGRGTEAFF
>TRBV6-5|TRBD1|few|TRBJ2-7
TGTGCCACCACCGGGACAGGGGCCTCCTACGAGCAGTACTTC
CATTGTGASYEQYF
>TRBV19|.|few|TRBJ1-5
TGTGCCAGTAGTCAGGGTACCAATCAGCCCCAGCATTTT
CASSQGTNQPQHF
>TRBV25-1|TRBD1|.|TRBJ2-1
TGTGCCAGCAATCCGGGACAGTCCTACAATGAGCAGTTCTTC
CASNPGQSYNEQFF